The clone carrying this TCR beta chain was recorded only once. The antigen is not known. In this CDR3 the conserved last residue, phenylalanine or tryptophan, is missing, so a read error is likely. The limits of the CDR3 on the DNA are not certain, so only TCRdb's listed CDR3 is given. Total RNA amounting to 500 ng was the source from which TCR beta cDNA was made with a constant-region primer. What produced the TCR beta libraries was three nested multiplex PCR rounds using slightly modified ARM-PCR. For approximately 11 cycles apiece, the opening two PCR rounds ran with TRBV1-TRBV30 forward primers and a C-beta reverse primer. Each CDR3 protein is one row after TCRdb ran MiXCR on the multiplex PCR reads. The table lists about 120,000 distinct CDR3 sequences, nearly 70% of them singletons, with 8.1% in the top ten. This sample is drawn from a study of tumor-infiltrating lymphocytes in primary liver carcinoma. Study-wide context: Those enrolled were patients of both sexes, who were aged 30 to 69 years.

Unsorted bulk tissue, about 19-30 mg of it, served as the source for co-extraction of RNA and DNA. Broader study findings: Overlap between tumor regions exceeded overlap of tumor with adjacent tissue or blood.

The CDR3 totals 16 residues, both ends included. This chain uses TRBV12-3 or TRBV12-4 with TRBJ2-5; TRBD2 was called by the table and not checked on the DNA. Material: tumor-adjacent normal liver tissue. The TCR originated in a woman in her sixties with primary liver carcinoma and hepatitis B virus infection. The CDR3 reads CASSSPLAGNQETQYI.